The clone carrying this TCR beta chain was counted ten times or more. Its antigen remains unknown. This sample is drawn from a study of blood T cells in healthy people across ages. General study points: Higher diversity, along with more naive CD4+ cells, distinguished long-lived donors from aged donors. Changes seen in expanded clonotypes were possibly confounded by donor CMV status left unknown.

The CDR3 totals 14 residues. CDR1 is MNHEY and CDR2 is SMNVEV in the germline V gene (reference sequence). V lost 5 bases and J 1 base, leaving 12 bases between the germline ends. Together with a sample-barcoded 5' primer, a J-beta primer mix was included in a second PCR lasting 7 to 11 cycles. From each sample, at least 3 million paired-end reads containing CDR3 were obtained. TCRdb passed the 5' RACE reads through MiXCR, listing each CDR3 protein once. Of about 640,000 distinct CDR3 sequences in the sample, approximately 30% were seen once. Material for sequencing was blood. The chain combines TRBV27 with TRBJ2-7; D uncertain. This receptor was identified in a woman older than 75 in good health. The CDR3 nucleotides are TGTGCCAGCAGTGCGAACCCAATATCCTACGAGCAGTACTTC. Its translation is CASSANPISYEQYF.